This TCR beta chain was documented in a study of T cell responses to AZD1222 COVID-19 vaccine (dated by TCRdb to 2020 to 2023). Turning to the overall study: TCR sequencing was performed for 230 to 250 trial participants, of whom 200 to 220 were given two doses of AZD1222 and around 25 were given two doses of MenACWY control vaccine. Trial participants were enrolled by age into subgroups of 18-55, 56-69 and 70-plus years, and 148, 28 and 57 TCR-sequenced participants, respectively, were included in these subgroups.

The cysteine opens and the phenylalanine closes a CDR3 of 14 amino acids. The sequence is cut down to CDR3 DNA, 42 bases in frame from base 1. Compared with germline, V lacks 7 bases and J lacks 4 bases; bases without a gene match: 7. Reading the germline V gene gives CDR1 MNHEY and CDR2 SVGAGI. Study-wide conclusions, independent of this receptor: Conclusions about previously exposed vaccinees are limited because only five to seven AZD1222 recipients were SARS-CoV-2 seropositive at baseline. Participants were mostly white British, with more females than males. The authors suggested clonal diversity may have been underestimated. After two AZD1222 doses, spike-specific TCR breadth and depth were significantly higher than at day 0 and than in MenACWY recipients. The 56-69-year group was small, and its depth increase did not reach significance, likely because of low power. Reportedly, almost half of the unique spike-specific TCRs recognized epitopes lying outside the regions that are mutated in the B.1.351 and B.1.1.7 variants. CD4 TCRs associated with the vaccine covered the entire spike protein, and the dominant responses were in regions 160-218 and 743-854. Because no samples from the day 14 peak response were available, repertoires could be characterized only after the peak T cell response.

The CDR3 regions of human TCRbeta chains were analyzed by immunosequencing. Concerning the study's data processing: Repertoire TCRs were checked for matches against a reference library of SARS-CoV-2-specific TCRs that had been generated using the MIRA antigen-specificity platform. Breadth meant the fraction of unique TCRs that were SARS-CoV-2-associated, whereas depth meant the fraction of total T cells that were SARS-CoV-2-associated. Using the MIRA data, each spike-specific TCR was mapped to the spike region that the TCR reacts to and placed in a CD4 or CD8 class. Log10-transformed breadth and depth values were compared by one-way ANOVA with Sidak's multiple comparisons tests. TCRdb took this table from immuneACCESS and kept in-frame rearrangements with V and J called. Such tables lack part of the clones; where checked against another copy, unresolved V genes explain under half of the gap, and the rest is unexplained. V, J and clone size were drawn from that table, and D and trimming were deduced from the DNA. A total of about 120,000 clones appear in this sample, roughly 91% of them only once. Around 5% of the sample lies in the top ten.

In the case of this clone: No cognate antigen has been identified for it. No base quality information exists; no much larger clone differs at one position.

The time point label, as the study defines it: about 28 days (+/-7) after the second vaccine dose. AZD1222 recipients given second doses at about 4 weeks or at about 12 weeks were pooled, since spike-specific TCR depth and breadth were not found to differ between the two schedules. Samples from vaccinated people were obtained from the UK trials COV001 and COV002, which included a single-blind randomized controlled phase 2/3 trial of AZD1222 (ChAdOx1 nCoV-19) in healthy adults. Trial participant PBMC samples were collected at day 0 and day 28 after the second dose for TCRbeta chain sequencing. The chain employs TRBV6-5 and TRBJ1-2; TRBD1 matches 9 bases in the middle. The sequencing used peripheral blood, collected 28 days after the second AZD1222 dose. The clonotype comes from an adult who received the AZD1222 COVID-19 vaccine. In nucleotide form, the sequence is TGTGCCAGCACCCCGGGGGGACAGGGCTATGGCTACACCTTC. Its translation is CASTPGGQGYGYTF.